The T cell receptor (beta chain) under discussion was sequenced for a study of T cell responses to AZD1222 COVID-19 vaccine. The germline V gene has CDR1 SGDLS and CDR2 YYNGEE. The CDR3 totals 17 residues. V was pared by 2 bases and J by 2 bases, with 12 bases of the junction left unmatched. The assay was immunoSEQ multiplex PCR, and TCRdb's table has in-frame clones only and misses some. There are approximately 140,000 clones in the sample; roughly 88% occur only once, and 1.5% to 2% lies in the top ten. The V call is TRBV9, the J call TRBJ1-2; 7 bases are a match to TRBD1. The starting material was peripheral blood, obtained 28 days after the second AZD1222 dose. This clonotype was sampled from an adult who received the AZD1222 COVID-19 vaccine. The DNA of the CDR3 is TGTGCCAGCAGCGTGTCATCGGGGACAGCGATAAACTATGGCTACACCTTC. Its translation is CASSVSSGTAINYGYTF. Looking up the rest from reference TRBV9 and TRBJ1-2 gives the full variable domain: DSGVTQTPKHLITATGQRVTLRCSPRSGDLSVYWYQQSLDQGLQFLIQYYNGEERAKGNILERFSAQQFPDLHSELNLSSLELGDSALYFCASSVSSGTAINYGYTFGSGTRLTVV.